The subject of this entry is one T cell receptor beta chain. Its matching antigen is unknown. 5'RACE primed from the constant segment yielded TCR alpha and TCR beta cDNA libraries bearing sample barcodes and UMIs. TCRdb re-called the 5' RACE reads through MiXCR, storing one row per CDR3 protein. Of roughly 560,000 distinct CDR3 sequences listed, 20% were seen once; the top ten hold roughly an eighth. This record comes from a study of T-cell memory formation after mild COVID-19. Turning to the study itself: The TCR clusters were mostly specific to one donor.

Study-wide findings and caveats: Second-wave clones with a day 37 peak had unconfirmed SARS-CoV-2 specificity. Day 15 to 85 contracting clones showed balanced CD4/CD8; later expanders leaned CD4+.

Germline V CDR1 and CDR2: SQVTM, ANQGSEA. V shed 4 bases, J shed 7 bases, and the junction held 2 bases outside the gene matches. The CDR3 has 11 amino acids. The receptor comes from an adult woman who had mild COVID-19 (a few samples of this study predate the infection). Cell type and time point are not known. The material sequenced was PBMCs or a T cell subset sorted from them (not recorded which). J is TRBJ2-3 and V is TRBV29-1; 7 nucleotides align to TRBD2. CDR3: CSVGEGYTQYF. In nucleotides, the CDR3 is TGCAGCGTTGGGGAGGGGTATACGCAGTATTTT.